This T cell receptor beta chain originates from a study of blood T cell repertoires in COVID-19. Study background: Samples came from the United States, Italy and Spain, spanning acute and convalescent COVID-19. PBMCs, B-cell-depleted T cells, or T cells were the source of the cDNA or gDNA that made up the material.

CDR1 GTSNPN and CDR2 SVGIG come from the germline V gene (reference sequence). After removal of 1 base from V and 2 bases from J, the junction contained 5 bases not matched to a gene. The CDR3 is 16 amino acids. In the study's own analysis: Nucleated cell number was recorded as an estimate derived from reference gene primer amplification. Libraries were prepared by immunoSEQ multiplex PCR; TCRdb keeps only in-frame clonotypes and omits some of them. D and trimming were read from the DNA, whereas the V and J calls and clone size are those reported in that table. The sample comprises under 90,000 clones, over 70% of which are singletons, and less than 7.5% rests with the top ten.

This receptor was identified in a man in his fifties with active or convalescent COVID-19. The source material was peripheral blood. The rearrangement links TRBV30 to TRBJ2-3; 11 bases map to TRBD1. This chain's CDR3 is CAWSGGDRGYTDTQYF. In nucleotides, the CDR3 is TGTGCCTGGAGTGGAGGGGACAGGGGGTACACAGATACGCAGTATTTT.